The 30 T cell receptor beta chains given below trace back to one sample, sequenced in a study of monozygotic twins with cystic fibrosis. Assay used: immunoSEQ multiplex PCR; TCRdb lists only in-frame clones, some missing. Of 8,000 to 10,000 clones detected, about 89% appear once; the ten largest clones hold 4.5% to 6%. Sequenced material: blood. The receptors stem from a boy aged 2-9 years with cystic fibrosis.

The rearrangement links TRBV7-2 to TRBJ1-2; 7 positions match TRBD1. The ends lost 5 bases at V and 1 base at J; junction bases unmatched: 7. The CDR3 totals 15 residues. Looked up from germline, CDR1 is SGHTA and CDR2 is FQGNSA. In DNA form, the CDR3 reads TGTGCCAGCAGCGAAAGGGGGCGGGGTAACTATGGCTACACCTTC. Translated, it gives CASSERGRGNYGYTF.

V is TRBV6-1 and J is TRBJ1-2; D unresolved. The CDR3 covers 11 residues. Germline V gives CDR1 MNHNS, CDR2 SASEGT. Between the trimmed V and J ends, which lost 3 bases and 8 bases, there was a span of 7 bases. CDR3 region: CASSDRTGYTF. CDR3 bases: TGTGCCAGCAGTGACCGGACGGGCTACACCTTC.

The chain uses TRBV5-5 and TRBJ2-1, with 9 bases that match TRBD2. Losses at the gene ends were 8 bases for V and 4 bases for J; bases not matched to a gene: 7. This CDR3 has 14 residues. Germline values: CDR1 SGHKS, CDR2 YYEKEE (reference sequence). The CDR3 DNA reads TGTGCCAGTACGGGACTAGCAAAATACAATGAGCAGTTCTTC. Residues: CASTGLAKYNEQFF.

The chain combines TRBV4-2 with TRBJ2-2; 7 nucleotides match TRBD2. The junction had 5 bases not matched to a gene; V was cut back by 4 bases and J by 6 bases. Per the germline V gene, CDR1 is LGHNA and CDR2 is YNFKEQ. The CDR3 contains 14 residues. The DNA of the CDR3 is TGTGCCAGCAGCCCTCCGACTAGCCCCGGGGAGCTGTTTTTT. This translates into CASSPPTSPGELFF.

The V gene is TRBV2, the J gene TRBJ2-1, with 8 bases aligning to TRBD2. CDR1 is SNHLY and CDR2 is FYNNEI in the germline V gene. Trimming cost V 8 bases and J 4 bases; bases outside gene matches: 7. CDR3 length: 14 amino acids. The CDR3 loop reads CASRRLAGYNEQFF. DNA of the CDR3: TGTGCCAGCCGTAGGCTAGCGGGTTACAATGAGCAGTTCTTC.

This clone was counted once. J is TRBJ1-1 and V is TRBV19; TRBD1 matches 9 bases. Trimming cost V 5 bases and J 2 bases; bases outside gene matches: 12. CDR1 LNHDA and CDR2 SQIVND come from the germline V gene (reference sequence). This CDR3 contains 17 residues. The CDR3 is CASSYSGTGFLNTEAFF. The CDR3 DNA reads as TGTGCCAGTAGTTATTCCGGGACAGGGTTCTTAAACACTGAAGCTTTCTTT. Combining the CDR3 with reference TRBV19 and TRBJ1-1 gives the whole variable domain DGGITQSPKYLFRKEGQNVTLSCEQNLNHDAMYWYRQDPGQGLRLIYYSQIVNDFQKGDIAEGYSVSREKKESFPLTVTSAQKNPTAFYLCASSYSGTGFLNTEAFFGQGTRLTVV.

V is TRBV6-1 and J is TRBJ2-7, with 9 bases identical to TRBD1. CDR3 size: 13 residues. Trimming at V came to 8 bases and at J to 2 bases, leaving 4 bases not matched to a gene. Germline V CDR1 and CDR2: MNHNS, SASEGT. The CDR3 region is CASDRQGAYEQYF. CDR3 nucleotides: TGTGCCAGCGATAGACAGGGGGCCTACGAGCAGTACTTC.

V and J are TRBV30 and TRBJ1-2, with 8 positions matching TRBD1. This CDR3 spans 13 amino acids. CDR1 and CDR2 (germline): GTSNPN, SVGIG (reference sequence). J lost 7 bases, V lost 3 bases, and 7 bases had no gene match. CDR3 nucleotides: TGTGCCTGGAGGGTAACAGGGGGTGGTGGCTACACCTTC. This codes for CAWRVTGGGGYTF.

The V gene is TRBV5-1, the J gene TRBJ2-1; 8 nucleotides match TRBD2. There are 15 residues in the CDR3. With V trimmed by 5 bases and J by 0 bases, 4 bases remained unmatched. Germline V lookup: CDR1 SGHRS, CDR2 YFSETQ. The chain's CDR3 is CASRPLADSYNEQFF. CDR3 DNA: TGCGCCAGCAGACCACTAGCGGACTCCTACAATGAGCAGTTCTTC.

The chain carries TRBV2 and TRBJ2-1; tentative D call: TRBD1 (5 bases). This CDR3 region has 15 residues. Per germline, CDR1 SNHLY and CDR2 FYNNEI. V was trimmed by 3 bases and J by 3 bases, leaving 12 bases between them. This chain's CDR3 is CASSDVRAHYNEQFF. The CDR3 nucleotides read TGTGCCAGCAGTGACGTCAGGGCCCACTACAATGAGCAGTTCTTC. The full variable domain, rest sourced from reference TRBV2 and TRBJ2-1, is EPEVTQTPSHQVTQMGQEVILRCVPISNHLYFYWYRQILGQKVEFLVSFYNNEISEKSEIFDDQFSVERPDGSNFTLKIRSTKLEDSAMYFCASSDVRAHYNEQFFGPGTRLTVL.

V and J are TRBV18 and TRBJ2-7; 11 bases are shared with TRBD2. This CDR3 region has 15 residues. V gave up 2 bases and J gave up 1 base; unmatched junction bases: 1. The germline gives CDR1 KGHSH, CDR2 LQKENI. CDR3 sequence reads: CASSPTSGGSYEQYV. In nucleotides, the CDR3 is TGTGCCAGCTCACCAACTAGCGGGGGTTCCTACGAGCAGTACGTC.

The V gene is TRBV7-2, the J gene TRBJ1-2; 7 positions match TRBD1. The V gene's germline CDR1 is SGHTA and CDR2 FQGNSA. The length of the CDR3 is 15 residues. V gave up 4 bases and J gave up 8 bases; unmatched junction bases: 13. CDR3 amino acids: CASSSLRTGAWGYTF. Written as DNA, the CDR3 is TGTGCCAGCAGCTCCCTTAGGACAGGAGCGTGGGGCTACACCTTC. Together with reference TRBV7-2 and TRBJ1-2, the CDR3 gives the full variable domain: GAGVSQSPSNKVTEKGKDVELRCDPISGHTALYWYRQSLGQGLEFLIYFQGNSAPDKSGLPSDRFSAERTGGSVSTLTIQRTQQEDSAVYLCASSSLRTGAWGYTFGSGTRLTVV.

V and J are TRBV18 and TRBJ2-3; TRBD2 might be the D (6 bases). In germline, CDR1 is KGHSH, CDR2 LQKENI. Trimming took off 3 bases at V and 0 bases at J, with 10 bases between the two ends. This CDR3 is 15 amino acids long. CDR3 DNA: TGTGCCAGCTCACCGGACTACCCGAGCACAGATACGCAGTATTTT. Translating it yields CASSPDYPSTDTQYF.

CDR3 amino acids: CASSPPPGREFNYGYTF. The CDR3 nucleotides read TGTGCCAGCTCACCACCGCCGGGGCGGGAGTTTAACTATGGCTACACCTTC. V and J are TRBV18 and TRBJ1-2; tentatively, D is TRBD1 (5 bases). The CDR3 runs to 17 residues. Deletions cut 0 bases from V and 1 base from J, with 15 bases between. Germline V gene lookup returns CDR1 KGHSH and CDR2 LQKENI.

This clone was seen a single time. CDR3 bases: TGTGCCAGCAGCCCGGGGCTAGCGGGGGGCAGAGATACGCAGTATTTT. Protein: CASSPGLAGGRDTQYF. The chain is built from TRBV11-3 and TRBJ2-3; TRBD2 aligns across 11 bases. The length of the CDR3 is 16 residues. The germline V gene has CDR1 SGHNT and CDR2 YENEEA. After removal of 5 bases from V and 5 bases from J, the junction contained 9 bases not matched to a gene.

The chain recombines TRBV18 with TRBJ2-1, with TRBD2 matching 12 bases. V trimming: 8 bases; J trimming: 9 bases; junction bases outside the gene matches: 11. The CDR3 has 15 residues. Germline loops: CDR1 KGHSH, CDR2 LQKENI. CDR3 DNA sequence: TGTGCCAGCCTCCCGCTAGCGGGGGGGCCTCGTGAGCAGTTCTTC. This encodes CASLPLAGGPREQFF.

The gene calls are TRBV10-3 and TRBJ2-1; the match to TRBD1 covers 8 bases. The CDR3 runs to 15 residues. Germline V gives CDR1 ENHRY, CDR2 SYGVKD. V was clipped by 8 bases and J by 4 bases; unmatched bases: 10. CDR3 amino acids: CAISGTGDFYNEQFF. In nucleotides, the CDR3 is TGTGCCATCTCCGGGACAGGAGATTTTTACAATGAGCAGTTCTTC.

CDR3 sequence: CASSGAFSTDTQYF. The CDR3 region has the DNA TGTGCCAGTAGCGGGGCCTTTAGCACAGATACGCAGTATTTT. The J gene is TRBJ2-3, the V gene TRBV6-6; the match to TRBD2 covers 8 bases. The J segment lost 0 bases and the V segment lost 9 bases, leaving 5 bases of the junction unmatched. Germline V gene lookup returns CDR1 MNHNY and CDR2 SVGAGI (reference sequence). CDR3 length equals 14 residues.

The J gene is TRBJ2-6, the V gene TRBV9; no reliable D call. CDR1 is SGDLS and CDR2 is YYNGEE in the germline V gene. V gave up 0 bases and J gave up 1 base, with 14 bases separating them. The CDR3 has 18 amino acids. CDR3 DNA sequence: TGTGCCAGCAGCGTAGCAGGAACAGTCGGGTCTGGGGCCAACGTCCTGACTTTC. It encodes CASSVAGTVGSGANVLTF.

V and J are TRBV29-1 and TRBJ2-1, with D perhaps being TRBD1 or TRBD2 (5 bases each). The germline CDR1 and CDR2 sequences are SQVTM and ANQGSEA. The length of the CDR3 is 15 residues. Trimming removed 6 bases at V and 5 bases at J, with 20 bases between. CDR3 coding DNA: TGCAGCGTCGGCAGGTTGACTGTGGGGGACAATGAGCAGTTCTTC. This gives the protein CSVGRLTVGDNEQFF.

The V gene is TRBV6-5, the J gene TRBJ2-5; D remains unclear. V was cut by 6 bases and J by 4 bases, with 6 bases left in between. The CDR3 sequence is 11 residues long. Germline CDR1 reads MNHEY; CDR2 reads SVGAGI. The CDR3 reads CASSRGETQYF. The CDR3, as DNA: TGTGCCAGCAGCCGCGGAGAGACCCAGTACTTC.

CDR3 in DNA: TGTGCCAGCAGCTTAGACAGGACAGGAGATGAGACCCAGCATTTT. It translates to CASSLDRTGDETQHF. This rearrangement joins TRBV7-9 to TRBJ1-5; 7 bases align to TRBD1. Germline V gene data show CDR1 as SEHNR and CDR2 as FQNEAQ (reference sequence). The CDR3 is 15 residues long. With V trimmed by 1 base and J by 11 bases, 11 bases remained unmatched.

The chain couples TRBV10-2 to TRBJ1-1; TRBD1 matches 8 bases. The germline V gene encodes CDR1 WSHSY and CDR2 SAAADI. V lost 5 bases and J lost 1; bases outside the gene matches: 6. This CDR3 has 15 amino acids. CDR3 coding DNA: TGCGCCAGCAGTCCTTGGACAGGGAGGAACACTGAAGCTTTCTTT. It specifies CASSPWTGRNTEAFF.

The chain has TRBV5-1 and TRBJ1-5, with TRBD1 identical over 8 bases. Unmatched junction bases numbered 8, after V lost 3 bases and J lost 0 bases. The CDR3 has 17 amino acids. Per the germline V gene, CDR1 is SGHRS and CDR2 is YFSETQ. CDR3 in DNA: TGCGCCAGCAGCTCTAAGGACAGGGACGGTAGCAATCAGCCCCAGCATTTT. It translates to CASSSKDRDGSNQPQHF.

This rearrangement joins TRBV6-5 to TRBJ1-3; D might be TRBD1 (5 bases). The CDR3 spans 16 residues. CDR1 and CDR2 (germline): MNHEY, SVGAGI. V was trimmed by 2 bases and J by 1 base, leaving 12 bases between them. The CDR3 DNA reads TGTGCCAGCAGTTACGTCAGGGACTATTCTGGAAACACCATATATTTT. Its protein product is CASSYVRDYSGNTIYF.

The V and J genes are TRBV7-2 and TRBJ1-2; 8 positions agree with TRBD1. CDR1 and CDR2 from the germline V gene are SGHTA and FQGNSA. V trimming: 1 base; J trimming: 6 bases; junction bases outside the gene matches: 4. This CDR3 is built from 14 residues. The DNA for the CDR3 is TGTGCCAGCAGCTTAGGGACAGGGAGCCATGGCTACACCTTC. Translating it yields CASSLGTGSHGYTF.

V usage is TRBV2 and J usage is TRBJ1-5; tentatively, D is TRBD1 (5 bases). Trimming took off 4 bases at V and 7 bases at J, with 14 bases between the two ends. The CDR3 extends over 14 amino acids. The germline gives CDR1 SNHLY, CDR2 FYNNEI. This CDR3 reads CASSAAGWGQPQHF. The CDR3 DNA is TGTGCCAGCAGTGCAGCGGGCTGGGGGCAGCCCCAGCATTTT. The full variable domain, its missing parts supplied by reference TRBV2 and TRBJ1-5, is EPEVTQTPSHQVTQMGQEVILRCVPISNHLYFYWYRQILGQKVEFLVSFYNNEISEKSEIFDDQFSVERPDGSNFTLKIRSTKLEDSAMYFCASSAAGWGQPQHFGDGTRLSIL.

This clone was seen once. The rearrangement links TRBV5-1 to TRBJ1-1, with D unresolved. The V gene lost 8 bases and the J gene lost 1 base, with 15 bases spanning the gap. The germline V gene has CDR1 SGHRS and CDR2 YFSETQ. This CDR3 has 14 residues. CDR3 residues: CASITGRENTEAFF. CDR3 bases: TGCGCCAGTATCACTGGACGGGAGAACACTGAAGCTTTCTTT.

The chain carries TRBV5-4 and TRBJ2-3; D is possibly TRBD2 (7 bases). Germline V gives CDR1 SGHNT, CDR2 YYREEE (reference sequence). This CDR3 contains 15 residues. Trimming took 4 bases from V and 0 from J, leaving 12 bases between them. CDR3 region: CASSDGGPSTDTQYF. The CDR3 DNA is TGTGCCAGCAGCGACGGGGGGCCCAGCACAGATACGCAGTATTTT.

This chain joins TRBV2 and TRBJ1-2, with no clear D. This CDR3 is 10 amino acids long. V lost 7 bases and J lost 6, with 6 bases in between. Germline V gene data show CDR1 as SNHLY and CDR2 as FYNNEI. CDR3 DNA sequence: TGTGCCAGCAAGGAGGATGGCTACACCTTC. Translation gives CASKEDGYTF.